This T cell receptor beta chain was recovered during a study of cytomegalovirus exposure and HLA in healthy donors. The germline gives CDR1 GTSNPN, CDR2 SVGIG (reference sequence). Trimming at V came to 2 bases and at J to 6 bases, leaving 11 bases not matched to a gene. The CDR3 extends over 15 amino acids. Both 60 Vbeta primers and 13 Jbeta primers went into the PCR. Libraries were prepared by immunoSEQ multiplex PCR; TCRdb keeps only in-frame clonotypes and omits some of them. The sample includes approximately 200,000 clones, over 65% of them seen just once. This sequence originates from a human donor in good health. Material: PBMCs. The chain uses TRBV30 and TRBJ2-3, with 7 bases identical to TRBD1. The CDR3 sequence: CAWSQDRVKWDTQYF. CDR3 sequence (DNA): TGTGCCTGGAGTCAAGACAGGGTGAAGTGGGATACGCAGTATTTT. The full variable domain, completed using reference TRBV30 and TRBJ2-3, is SQTIHQWPATLVQPVGSPLSLECTVEGTSNPNLYWYRQAAGRGLQLLFYSVGIGQISSEVPQNLSASRPQDRQFILSSKKLLLSDSGFYLCAWSQDRVKWDTQYFGPGTRLTVL.